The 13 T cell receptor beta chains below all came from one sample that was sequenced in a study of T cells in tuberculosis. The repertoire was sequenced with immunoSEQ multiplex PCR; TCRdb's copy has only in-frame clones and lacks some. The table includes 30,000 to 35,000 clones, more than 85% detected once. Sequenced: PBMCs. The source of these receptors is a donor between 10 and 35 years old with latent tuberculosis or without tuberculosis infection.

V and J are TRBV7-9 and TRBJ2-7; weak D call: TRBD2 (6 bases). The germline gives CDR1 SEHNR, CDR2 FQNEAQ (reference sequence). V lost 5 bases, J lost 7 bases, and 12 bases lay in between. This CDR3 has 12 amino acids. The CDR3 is CASSPGRREQYF. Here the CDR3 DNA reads TGTGCCAGCAGCCCCGGGAGAAGAGAGCAGTACTTC.

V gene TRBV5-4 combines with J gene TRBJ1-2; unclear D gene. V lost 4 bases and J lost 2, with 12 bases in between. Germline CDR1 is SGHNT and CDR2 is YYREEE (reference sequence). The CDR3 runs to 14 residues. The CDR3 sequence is CASSADTANYGYTF. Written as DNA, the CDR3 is TGTGCCAGCAGCGCAGACACCGCCAACTATGGCTACACCTTC.

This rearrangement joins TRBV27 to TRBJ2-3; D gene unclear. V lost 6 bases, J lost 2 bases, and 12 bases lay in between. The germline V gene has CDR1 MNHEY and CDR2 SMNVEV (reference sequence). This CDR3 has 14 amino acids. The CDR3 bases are TGTGCCAGCAGCCTACGTCTTTCCACAGATACGCAGTATTTT. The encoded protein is CASSLRLSTDTQYF.

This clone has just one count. Here the CDR3 DNA reads TGTGCCAGCAGCTTGGAAGGGCGGGAGGGAACCCAGTACTTC. This gives the protein CASSLEGREGTQYF. This chain uses TRBV11-3 with TRBJ2-5; TRBD2 matches at 9 bases. Germline V gene lookup returns CDR1 SGHNT and CDR2 YENEEA. Trimming at V came to 3 bases and at J to 8 bases, leaving 7 bases not matched to a gene. This CDR3 spans 14 amino acids.

The CDR3 coding sequence is TGTGCCAGCAGCTTACTATACTACGAGCAGTACTTC. Translated, it gives CASSLLYYEQYF. The chain is built from TRBV7-2 and TRBJ2-7; D is ambiguous. Trimming took 2 bases from V and 3 from J, leaving 5 bases between them. The germline V gene encodes CDR1 SGHTA and CDR2 FQGNSA. This CDR3 is built from 12 residues.

The CDR3 sequence: CASSPTSGGADEQFF. The CDR3 nucleotides read TGTGCCAGCAGCCCCACTAGCGGGGGGGCCGATGAGCAGTTCTTC. The chain is built from TRBV11-3 and TRBJ2-1, with 13 bases matching TRBD2. Germline V lookup: CDR1 SGHNT, CDR2 YENEEA. The CDR3 runs 15 residues. V shed 5 bases, J shed 8 bases, and the junction held 6 bases outside the gene matches.

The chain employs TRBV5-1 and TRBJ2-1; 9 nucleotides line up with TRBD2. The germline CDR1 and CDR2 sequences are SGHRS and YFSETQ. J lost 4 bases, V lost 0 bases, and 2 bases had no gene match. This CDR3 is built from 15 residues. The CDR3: CASSLGTSEYNEQFF. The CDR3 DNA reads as TGCGCCAGCAGCTTGGGGACTAGCGAGTACAATGAGCAGTTCTTC.

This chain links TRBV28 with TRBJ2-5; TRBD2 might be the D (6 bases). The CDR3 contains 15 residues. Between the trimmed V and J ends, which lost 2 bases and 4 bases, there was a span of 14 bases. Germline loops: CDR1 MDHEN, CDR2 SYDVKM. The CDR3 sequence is CASSLGLKLSETQYF. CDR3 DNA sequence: TGTGCCAGCAGTTTAGGACTAAAATTATCAGAGACCCAGTACTTC.

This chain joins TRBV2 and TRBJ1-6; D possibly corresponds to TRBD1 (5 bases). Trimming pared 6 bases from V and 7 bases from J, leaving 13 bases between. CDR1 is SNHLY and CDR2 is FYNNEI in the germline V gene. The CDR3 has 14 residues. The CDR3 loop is CASSFGTGNSPLHF. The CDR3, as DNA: TGTGCCAGCAGCTTTGGGACTGGGAATTCACCCCTCCACTTT.

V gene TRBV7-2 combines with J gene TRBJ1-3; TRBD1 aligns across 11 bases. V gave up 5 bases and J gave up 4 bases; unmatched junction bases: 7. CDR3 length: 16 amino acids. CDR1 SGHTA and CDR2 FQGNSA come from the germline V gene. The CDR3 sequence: CASSLRTGGYGNTIYF. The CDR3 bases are TGTGCCAGCAGCCTCAGGACAGGGGGCTACGGAAACACCATATATTTT.

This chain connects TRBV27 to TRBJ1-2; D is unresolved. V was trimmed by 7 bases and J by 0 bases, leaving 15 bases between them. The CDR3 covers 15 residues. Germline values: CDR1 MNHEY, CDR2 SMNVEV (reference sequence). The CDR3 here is CASTSTKNTNYGYTF. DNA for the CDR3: TGTGCCAGCACATCGACAAAGAACACTAACTATGGCTACACCTTC.

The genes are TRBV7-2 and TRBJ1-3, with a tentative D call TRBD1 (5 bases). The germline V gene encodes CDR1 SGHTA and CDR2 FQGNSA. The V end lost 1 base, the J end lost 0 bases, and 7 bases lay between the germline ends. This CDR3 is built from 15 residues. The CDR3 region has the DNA TGTGCCAGCAGCTTAGGCGGGGGCTCTGGAAACACCATATATTTT. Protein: CASSLGGGSGNTIYF.

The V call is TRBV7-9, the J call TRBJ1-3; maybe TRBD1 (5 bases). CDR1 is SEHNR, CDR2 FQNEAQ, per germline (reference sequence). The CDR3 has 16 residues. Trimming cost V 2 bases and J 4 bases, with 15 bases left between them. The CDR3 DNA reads TGTGCCAGCAGCTTATCTAGCGGGGGAGAAGGAAACACCATATATTTT. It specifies CASSLSSGGEGNTIYF.